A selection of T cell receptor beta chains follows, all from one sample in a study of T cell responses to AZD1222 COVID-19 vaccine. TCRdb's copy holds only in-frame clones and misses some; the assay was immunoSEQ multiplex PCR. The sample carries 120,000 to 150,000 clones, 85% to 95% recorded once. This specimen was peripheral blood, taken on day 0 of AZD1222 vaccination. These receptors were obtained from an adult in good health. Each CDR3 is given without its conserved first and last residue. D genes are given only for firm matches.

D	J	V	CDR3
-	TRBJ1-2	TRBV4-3	ASSQGNYGYT
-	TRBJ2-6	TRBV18	ASSPGRGPFSGANVLT
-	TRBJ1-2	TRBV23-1	ASSSDRYGYT
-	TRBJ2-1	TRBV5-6	ASSLEVQSSYNEQF
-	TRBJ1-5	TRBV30	AWSLSGGARKQPQH
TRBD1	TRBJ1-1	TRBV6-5	ASSSPQGATEAF
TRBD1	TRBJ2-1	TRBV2	ASSPTGVYNEQF
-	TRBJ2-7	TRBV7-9	ASTSRVDEQY
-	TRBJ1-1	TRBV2	ASSEGVGSGAF
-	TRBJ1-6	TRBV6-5	ASSPGTSNSPLH
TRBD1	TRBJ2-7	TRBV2	ASSPRTGRSEQY
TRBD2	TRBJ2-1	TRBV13	ASSSKREAGNEQF
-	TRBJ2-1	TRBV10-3	AIKAGVGDEQF
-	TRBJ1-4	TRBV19	ASSMWGSEKLF
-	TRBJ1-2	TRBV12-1	ASSPGPSYGYT
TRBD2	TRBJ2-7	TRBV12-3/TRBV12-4	ASSWGGYEQY
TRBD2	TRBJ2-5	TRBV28	ASSYTLAGQQETQY
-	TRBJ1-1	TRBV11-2	ASSFLDTEAF
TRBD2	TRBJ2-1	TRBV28	ASTSGRNEQF
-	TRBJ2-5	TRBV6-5	ASSPRRTLRETQY
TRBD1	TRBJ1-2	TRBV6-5	ASTRQGSYGYT
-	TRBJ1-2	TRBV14	ASSQVGPYGYT
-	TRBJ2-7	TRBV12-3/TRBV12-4	ASSSSGAKEQY
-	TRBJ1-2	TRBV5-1	ASSLGAGRGYT
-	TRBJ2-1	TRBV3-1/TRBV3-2	ASSPSRGEQF
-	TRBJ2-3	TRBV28	ASSLQRFLRVDTQY
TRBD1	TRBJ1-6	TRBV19	ASEKGQGNSPLH
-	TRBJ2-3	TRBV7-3	ASSLSRTDTQY
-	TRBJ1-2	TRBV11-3	ASSFGFSGYT
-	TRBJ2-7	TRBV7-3	ASNRNYEQY
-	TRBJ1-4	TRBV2	ASYRSGTNEKLF
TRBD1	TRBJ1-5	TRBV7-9	ASSYTGGNQPQH
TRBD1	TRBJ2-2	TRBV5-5	ASSSGQGYTGELF
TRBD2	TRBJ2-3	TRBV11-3	ASSLDRQILGLADTDTQY
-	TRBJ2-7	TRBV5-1	ASTLPVYEQY
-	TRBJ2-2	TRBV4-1	ASSQALIGGGTGELF
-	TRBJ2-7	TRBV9	ASSSRGVSYEQY
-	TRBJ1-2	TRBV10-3	AISESIGGRGGYT
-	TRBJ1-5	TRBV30	AYQGYGQPQH
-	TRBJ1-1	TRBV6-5	ASSYRVNTEAF
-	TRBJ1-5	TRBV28	ASHSFAQLSNQPQH
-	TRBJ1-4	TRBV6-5	ASSYASAGGEKLF
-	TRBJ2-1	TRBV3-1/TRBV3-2	ASSQDFSSDSYNEQF
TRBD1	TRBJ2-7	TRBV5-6	ASSLVDRAHEQY
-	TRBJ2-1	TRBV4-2	ASSQEVISYYNEQF
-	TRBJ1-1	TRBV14	ASSQWGEAF
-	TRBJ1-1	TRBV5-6	ASSFGGMNTEAF
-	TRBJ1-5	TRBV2	ASSIPGNQPQH
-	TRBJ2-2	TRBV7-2	ASSLEVGELF
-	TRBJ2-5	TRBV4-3	ASSQEPLWEETQY
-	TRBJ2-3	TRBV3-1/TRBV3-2	ASSQFIGGTDTQY
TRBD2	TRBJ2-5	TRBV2	ASSPRTSGEETQY
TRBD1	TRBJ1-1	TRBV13	ASSSDRFTEAF
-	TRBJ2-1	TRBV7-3	ASSSPRTGINEQF
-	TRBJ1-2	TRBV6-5	ASSHIVPAEYGYT
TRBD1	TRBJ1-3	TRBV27	ASSWGQGSDTIY
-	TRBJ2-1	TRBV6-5	ASNPTRDNEQF
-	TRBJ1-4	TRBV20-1	SASRGEVDEKLF
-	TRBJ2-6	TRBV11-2	ASSPIRTGANVLT
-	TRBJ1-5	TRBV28	ASSLVAAGPQH